The 21 T cell receptor beta chains below were found in one sample sequenced in a study of shared clonotypes between healthy human individuals. The assay was immunoSEQ multiplex PCR, and TCRdb's table has in-frame clones only and misses some. The sample contains roughly 2.1 million clones, approximately 94% of which appear only once. As defined, naive CD8 cells were CD45RO-negative and positively selected for CCR7, with terminally differentiated effector memory CD45RA+ cells excluded. Specimen: naive CD8+ T cells from PBMCs. Receptor source: a man aged 18 to 29 in good health. Some clones in this sample may be carry-over from other donors' samples.

V gene TRBV6-1 combines with J gene TRBJ2-1; 7 bases are shared with TRBD2. The CDR3 is 16 amino acids. The V gene's germline CDR1 is MNHNS and CDR2 SASEGT. With 3 bases clipped from V and 1 base from J, the junction kept 6 bases outside the gene matches. CDR3 protein: CASSERVGRSYNEQFF. The CDR3 DNA reads as TGTGCCAGCAGTGAGCGTGTCGGGAGGTCCTACAATGAGCAGTTCTTC.

The chain joins TRBV27 to TRBJ1-2; a weak D match, TRBD1 (5 bases). CDR3 length: 15 residues. In germline, CDR1 is MNHEY, CDR2 SMNVEV (reference sequence). V lost 0 bases to trimming and J lost 5 bases, with 13 bases between them. CDR3 loop: CASSLSLGTQYGYTF. The CDR3 DNA follows: TGTGCCAGCAGTTTATCGTTGGGGACTCAATATGGCTACACCTTC.

Note on this clone: This same CDR3 is encoded by further DNA sequences in the sample. The CDR3 protein is CASSLDRGEQYF. DNA for the CDR3: TGTGCCAGCAGCTTAGACAGGGGCGAGCAGTACTTC. This sequence joins TRBV7-9 and TRBJ2-7, with TRBD1 matching 7 bases. This CDR3 region has 12 residues. CDR1 is SEHNR, CDR2 FQNEAQ, per germline (reference sequence). V shed 1 base and J 6 bases; nucleotides not matched to a gene: 0.

This chain links TRBV29-1 with TRBJ1-2, with TRBD1 as a possible D gene (5 bases). Looked up from germline, CDR1 is SQVTM and CDR2 is ANQGSEA. This CDR3 comprises 14 residues. V was pared by 0 bases and J by 2 bases, with 10 bases between. DNA of the CDR3: TGCAGCGTTGAAGATCACGACAGAAACTATGGCTACACCTTC. Encoded protein: CSVEDHDRNYGYTF.

This clone showed up just once. The CDR3 DNA sequence: TGTGCCAGCAGTTTACAGCGGGGCACCGGGGAGCTGTTTTTT. As protein: CASSLQRGTGELFF. This chain links TRBV27 with TRBJ2-2, with 7 positions matching TRBD2. CDR3 length equals 14 residues. Germline CDR1 is MNHEY and CDR2 is SMNVEV (reference sequence). The V segment lost 2 bases and the J segment 4 bases; nucleotides outside the gene matches: 1.

The gene calls are TRBV9 and TRBJ2-1, with 9 nucleotides matching TRBD2. CDR1 and CDR2 from the germline V gene are SGDLS and YYNGEE. V lost 1 base, J lost 4 bases, and 6 bases stayed unmatched. The CDR3 contains 16 residues. The CDR3 is CASSVRAGGRYNEQFF. In nucleotides, the CDR3 is TGTGCCAGCAGCGTAAGAGCGGGAGGCCGGTACAATGAGCAGTTCTTC.

This clone has just one count. The chain combines TRBV27 with TRBJ2-7, with 11 nucleotides matching TRBD2. The ends lost 5 bases at V and 3 bases at J; junction bases unmatched: 9. The germline V gene has CDR1 MNHEY and CDR2 SMNVEV (reference sequence). The CDR3 is 16 residues long. The CDR3 is CASSPRLSGRDYEQYF. CDR3 nucleotides: TGTGCCAGCAGTCCGCGGCTTAGCGGGAGGGACTACGAGCAGTACTTC.

The chain carries TRBV10-2 and TRBJ2-1; D is possibly TRBD2 (7 bases). There are 15 residues in the CDR3. Germline loops: CDR1 WSHSY, CDR2 SAAADI. V lost 1 base, J lost 4 bases, and 11 bases lay in between. The DNA for the CDR3 is TGCGCCAGCAGTGAGTGGCGGGGGCCTTACAATGAGCAGTTCTTC. As protein: CASSEWRGPYNEQFF.

The chain joins TRBV15 to TRBJ2-5, with 7 nucleotides matching TRBD2. The germline V gene encodes CDR1 LNHNV and CDR2 YYDKDF (reference sequence). Trimming at V came to 4 bases and at J to 1 base, leaving 9 bases not matched to a gene. The CDR3 length is 16 residues. CDR3 nucleotides: TGTGCCACCAGCAACCTCCGGGACTACCCCCAAGAGACCCAGTACTTC. Translated: CATSNLRDYPQETQYF.

The V and J genes are TRBV6-5 and TRBJ2-1, with D uncertain. The germline V and J ends were trimmed by 2 bases and 9 bases, with 11 bases remaining between them. The CDR3 has 13 residues. The germline gives CDR1 MNHEY, CDR2 SVGAGI. The CDR3 coding sequence is TGTGCCAGCAGTTACGGTGAATACGGTGAGCAGTTCTTC. It specifies CASSYGEYGEQFF.

A single count supports this clone. This sequence joins TRBV13 and TRBJ2-5; D perhaps matches TRBD2 (5 bases). Germline V CDR1 and CDR2: PRHDT, FYEKMQ (reference sequence). CDR3 length: 13 amino acids. V was trimmed by 2 bases and J by 3 bases, leaving 7 bases between them. This CDR3 reads CASSLRREETQYF. The CDR3 DNA follows: TGTGCCAGCAGCTTAAGGCGGGAAGAGACCCAGTACTTC.

V gene TRBV28 combines with J gene TRBJ2-3; D may be TRBD1 or TRBD2 (5 bases each). V was pared by 1 base and J by 2 bases, with 13 bases between. The CDR3 consists of 16 residues. CDR1 and CDR2 from the germline V gene are MDHEN and SYDVKM. The CDR3 loop is CASSLLVGDPTDTQYF. CDR3 nucleotide sequence: TGTGCCAGCAGTTTATTGGTGGGGGACCCCACAGATACGCAGTATTTT.

The chain links TRBV4-2 to TRBJ2-7; D might be TRBD1 or TRBD2, each matching 5 bases. This CDR3 comprises 17 residues. CDR1 and CDR2 (germline): LGHNA, YNFKEQ. The V end was cut by 0 bases, the J end by 4 bases, with 19 bases between. The CDR3 loop reads CASSQDSLGERIYEQYF. The CDR3 DNA reads TGTGCCAGCAGCCAAGATAGTTTGGGGGAGAGGATTTACGAGCAGTACTTC.

The chain is built from TRBV11-2 and TRBJ2-5; TRBD2 matches 12 bases. J gave up 4 bases and V 5 bases, and 8 bases lay outside the gene matches. Per the germline V gene, CDR1 is SGHAT and CDR2 is FQNNGV. CDR3 length equals 16 residues. The CDR3 protein is CASSGLAGGPGETQYF. As DNA, the CDR3 is TGTGCCAGCAGCGGTCTAGCGGGAGGGCCCGGAGAGACCCAGTACTTC.

This chain links TRBV27 with TRBJ2-7; TRBD2 might be the D (6 bases). The CDR3 is made up of 15 amino acids. V gave up 5 bases and J gave up 0 bases, with 14 bases separating them. Germline CDR1 is MNHEY and CDR2 is SMNVEV (reference sequence). The CDR3 DNA reads as TGTGCCAGCAGTAACAAGGGACTGAGCTCCTACGAGCAGTACTTC. Amino acids: CASSNKGLSSYEQYF.

This chain joins TRBV5-6 and TRBJ2-1; maybe TRBD2 (6 bases). V dropped 3 bases and J dropped 9 bases, with 13 bases sitting between them. CDR1 is SGHDT, CDR2 YYEEEE, per germline. The CDR3 is made up of 13 amino acids. This CDR3 reads CASSWPPSVEQFF. CDR3 nucleotides: TGTGCCAGCAGCTGGCCCCCTAGCGTTGAGCAGTTCTTC. The full variable domain, rest sourced from reference TRBV5-6 and TRBJ2-1, is DAGVTQSPTHLIKTRGQQVTLRCSPKSGHDTVSWYQQALGQGPQFIFQYYEEEERQRGNFPDRFSGHQFPNYSSELNVNALLLGDSALYLCASSWPPSVEQFFGPGTRLTVL.

As DNA, the CDR3 is TGCGCCAGCAGCCCACTGGGATTTACTGGAACCAACACTGAAGCTTTCTTT. Translation: CASSPLGFTGTNTEAFF. This sequence joins TRBV5-1 and TRBJ1-1, with D unresolved. Per germline, CDR1 SGHRS and CDR2 YFSETQ. This CDR3 region has 17 residues. Trimming left V 4 bases short and J 2 bases short, with 21 bases between.

This clone showed up just a few times. The chain uses TRBV30 and TRBJ1-1, with TRBD1 as a possible D gene (5 bases). The CDR3 loop spans 12 amino acids. V was pared by 3 bases and J by 6 bases, with 11 bases between. Germline V gene lookup returns CDR1 GTSNPN and CDR2 SVGIG (reference sequence). The DNA of the CDR3 is TGTGCCTGGAGCCCGGGGGTCCCTGAAGCTTTCTTT. Its translation: CAWSPGVPEAFF. Full variable domain (remainder filled in from reference TRBV30 and TRBJ1-1): SQTIHQWPATLVQPVGSPLSLECTVEGTSNPNLYWYRQAAGRGLQLLFYSVGIGQISSEVPQNLSASRPQDRQFILSSKKLLLSDSGFYLCAWSPGVPEAFFGQGTRLTVV.

The V and J genes are TRBV4-1 and TRBJ2-5, with unresolved D. Germline V gene sequence: CDR1 MGHRA, CDR2 YSYEKL. The V gene lost 4 bases and the J gene lost 5 bases, with 14 bases spanning the gap. This CDR3 spans 14 amino acids. CDR3 protein: CASSPFGIEETQYF. As DNA, the CDR3 is TGCGCCAGCAGCCCTTTTGGGATAGAGGAGACCCAGTACTTC.

This clone was seen once. The chain carries TRBV7-9 and TRBJ2-3; 15 nucleotides line up with TRBD2. Germline lookup yields CDR1 SEHNR and CDR2 FQNEAQ (reference sequence). CDR3 length equals 18 residues. With 4 bases clipped from V and 4 bases from J, the junction kept 9 bases outside the gene matches. The CDR3 spells CASSSDSGTSGGSDTQYF. As DNA, the CDR3 is TGTGCCAGCAGCTCCGATTCCGGGACTAGCGGGGGGTCAGATACGCAGTATTTT.

This rearrangement joins TRBV4-2 to TRBJ2-7; 11 bases map to TRBD1. This CDR3 is built from 14 residues. The germline CDR1 and CDR2 sequences are LGHNA and YNFKEQ. With V trimmed by 2 bases and J by 4 bases, 1 base remained unmatched. In DNA form, the CDR3 reads TGTGCCAGCAGCCAACGGGACAGGGGGTACGAGCAGTACTTC. Translated, it gives CASSQRDRGYEQYF.